The rows below give T cell receptor beta chains drawn from one sample of a study of metastatic and nonmetastatic thyroid tumors. TCRdb reanalyzed the PCR reads with MiXCR. The sample carries roughly 40,000 clones, approximately 15% recorded once. The sample taken for sequencing was blood. The receptor set was obtained from a female donor with papillary thyroid cancer or a benign thyroid nodule (not recorded which). Some clones in this sample may be carry-over from other donors' samples. The CDR3 runs from the conserved cysteine through the conserved F or W. The order of the fields is clone size, V gene, D gene, J gene, CDR3 DNA, CDR3 protein. A D gene is named only where the DNA matches it firmly. Clone size, where shown, is once, few, many, or a class for clones that have expanded.

abundance: many
v_gene: TRBV12-3/TRBV12-4
d_gene: .
j_gene: TRBJ1-5
CDR3nt: TGTGCCAGCAGCTATGGGCCTACCAATCAGCCCCAGCATTTT
CDR3aa: CASSYGPTNQPQHF

abundance: many
v_gene: TRBV27
d_gene: TRBD2
j_gene: TRBJ2-1
CDR3nt: TGTGCCAGCAGTTTAAGGCCCTATACTAGCGGGAGGGCCTACAATGAGCAGTTCTTC
CDR3aa: CASSLRPYTSGRAYNEQFF

abundance: many
v_gene: TRBV28
d_gene: .
j_gene: TRBJ2-1
CDR3nt: TGTGCCAGCAGTGCCTCTAGGGAGCAGTTCTTC
CDR3aa: CASSASREQFF

abundance: many
v_gene: TRBV27
d_gene: TRBD1
j_gene: TRBJ2-7
CDR3nt: TGTGCCAGCAGTCAGGGGGGACAGGATATCTCCTACGAGCAGTACTTC
CDR3aa: CASSQGGQDISYEQYF

abundance: few
v_gene: TRBV5-4
d_gene: .
j_gene: TRBJ2-3
CDR3nt: TGTGCCAGCCAGGAGTGGGGCACAGATACGCAGTATTTT
CDR3aa: CASQEWGTDTQYF

abundance: few
v_gene: TRBV5-1
d_gene: .
j_gene: TRBJ2-7
CDR3nt: TGCGCCAGCAGCTCTACAGGGAACTACGAGCAGTACTTC
CDR3aa: CASSSTGNYEQYF

abundance: many
v_gene: TRBV14
d_gene: .
j_gene: TRBJ2-5
CDR3nt: TGTGCCAGCAGCGTCCTAGGGGAGACCCAGTACTTC
CDR3aa: CASSVLGETQYF

abundance: many
v_gene: TRBV20-1
d_gene: TRBD2
j_gene: TRBJ2-7
CDR3nt: TGCAGTGCTTGGACTAGCGGGAGGCGAAGCGAGCAGTACTTC
CDR3aa: CSAWTSGRRSEQYF

abundance: .
v_gene: TRBV6-1
d_gene: TRBD1
j_gene: TRBJ1-2
CDR3nt: TGTGCCAGCAGTCTAGGGGGCAGCTATGGCTACACCTTC
CDR3aa: CASSLGGSYGYTF

abundance: many
v_gene: TRBV7-9
d_gene: .
j_gene: TRBJ1-2
CDR3nt: TGTGCCAGCAGCCCGGACGGCCTATATGGCTACACCTTC
CDR3aa: CASSPDGLYGYTF

abundance: .
v_gene: TRBV7-2
d_gene: TRBD1
j_gene: TRBJ2-5
CDR3nt: TGTGCCAGCAGCCCCCGACAGGGGAGGGAGACCCAGTACTTC
CDR3aa: CASSPRQGRETQYF

abundance: .
v_gene: TRBV9
d_gene: .
j_gene: TRBJ2-2
CDR3nt: TGTGCCAGCAGCGTAGGGGGCTCCGGGGAGCTGTTTTTT
CDR3aa: CASSVGGSGELFF

abundance: .
v_gene: TRBV6-5
d_gene: TRBD1
j_gene: TRBJ1-5
CDR3nt: TGTGCCACCAGCGGGACAGGGGGCTATCTGCCCCAGCATTTT
CDR3aa: CATSGTGGYLPQHF

abundance: .
v_gene: TRBV28
d_gene: .
j_gene: TRBJ1-5
CDR3nt: TGTGCCAGCGATGACGGGTCAATGGCCATGGGGCCCCAGCATTTT
CDR3aa: CASDDGSMAMGPQHF

abundance: .
v_gene: TRBV6-5
d_gene: .
j_gene: TRBJ2-3
CDR3nt: TGTGCCAGCAGTTCCTCCGGGTGGGCAGATACGCAGTATTTT
CDR3aa: CASSSSGWADTQYF

abundance: few
v_gene: TRBV6-1
d_gene: TRBD1
j_gene: TRBJ1-1
CDR3nt: TGTGCCAGCGGTGCAAACAGGGGGGGCACTGAAGCTTTCTTT
CDR3aa: CASGANRGGTEAFF

abundance: few
v_gene: TRBV19
d_gene: TRBD1
j_gene: TRBJ2-1
CDR3nt: TGTGCCAGTAGTACGGACAGGGGATCCTACAATGAGCAGTTCTTC
CDR3aa: CASSTDRGSYNEQFF

abundance: .
v_gene: TRBV12-3/TRBV12-4
d_gene: .
j_gene: TRBJ2-1
CDR3nt: TGTGCCAGCAGTCCCTCCGACCTAGAGCAGTTCTTC
CDR3aa: CASSPSDLEQFF

abundance: many
v_gene: TRBV6-1
d_gene: TRBD1
j_gene: TRBJ1-1
CDR3nt: TGTGCCAGCAGTGCACTTGGGACAGTCGGGGGTGAAGCTTTCTTT
CDR3aa: CASSALGTVGGEAFF

abundance: many
v_gene: TRBV27
d_gene: TRBD1
j_gene: TRBJ1-1
CDR3nt: TGTGCCAGCACCCCTGGGACAGTCAACACTGAAGCTTTCTTT
CDR3aa: CASTPGTVNTEAFF

abundance: many
v_gene: TRBV11-1
d_gene: TRBD1
j_gene: TRBJ1-1
CDR3nt: TGTGCCAGCAGACCCGACAGGGGAGGAAGTGCAGGTGAAGCTTTCTTT
CDR3aa: CASRPDRGGSAGEAFF